The 20 T cell receptor beta chains presented below share a single source sample, sequenced in a study of preoperative IRX-2 immunotherapy in early breast cancer (dated by TCRdb to between 2018 and 2020). The treatment or condition label for this specimen denotes: preoperative locoregional IRX-2 cytokine immunotherapy. The library was prepared using the immunoSEQ multiplex PCR assay. The clones in this table, taken by TCRdb from immuneACCESS, are in-frame only. Not every clone is retained; where verified, under half of the shortfall comes from an unresolved V gene, and the cause of the rest is unknown. Across this sample there are under 20,000 clones, with around 85% seen only once. The ten largest make up 1% to 1.5% of the sample. Sequenced here: lymph node tissue, sampled after IRX-2 immunotherapy. Receptors were obtained from a human donor with breast cancer.

This clone was seen only a few times. The genes are TRBV15 and TRBJ2-7, with 9 bases matching TRBD2. The CDR3 contains 15 residues. Germline values: CDR1 LNHNV, CDR2 YYDKDF (reference sequence). V shed 3 bases, J shed 3 bases, and the junction held 6 bases outside the gene matches. The CDR3 DNA reads TGTGCCACCAGCAGGGAACTAGCGGGCAGCTACGAGCAGTACTTC. It is translated as CATSRELAGSYEQYF.

Turning to this clone: Other DNA sequences within the sample encode an identical CDR3. V and J are TRBV5-1 and TRBJ1-4, with D maybe TRBD1 (5 bases). This CDR3 contains 15 residues. Germline loops: CDR1 SGHRS, CDR2 YFSETQ. V was clipped by 4 bases and J by 0 bases, with 10 bases between them. The CDR3 DNA reads as TGCGCCAGCAGCCTCGTAGGGGCAACTAATGAAAAACTGTTTTTT. Translation: CASSLVGATNEKLFF. Together with reference TRBV5-1 and TRBJ1-4, the CDR3 gives the full variable domain: KAGVTQTPRYLIKTRGQQVTLSCSPISGHRSVSWYQQTPGQGLQFLFEYFSETQRNKGNFPGRFSGRQFSNSRSEMNVSTLELGDSALYLCASSLVGATNEKLFFGSGTQLSVL.

The rearrangement joins TRBV23-1 to TRBJ2-7, with D perhaps given as TRBD1 or TRBD2 (6 bases each). TRBV23-1 is flagged as an ORF with uncertain function. The CDR3 extends over 15 amino acids. Trimming removed 6 bases from V and 2 bases from J, with 17 bases in between. CDR3 amino acids: CASSPSGGPTYEQYF. CDR3 sequence (DNA): TGCGCCAGCAGCCCCAGTGGGGGGCCAACCTACGAGCAGTACTTC.

The chain employs TRBV7-6 and TRBJ2-7; 9 bases match TRBD1. V lost 6 bases and J lost 1; bases outside the gene matches: 7. The CDR3 loop spans 15 amino acids. Germline loops: CDR1 SGHVS, CDR2 FNYEAQ. DNA of the CDR3: TGTGCCAGCAGACCTGACAGGGGGAGATCCTACGAGCAGTACTTC. As protein: CASRPDRGRSYEQYF.

The count of this clone is one. The chain couples TRBV5-1 to TRBJ2-5; 7 nucleotides agree with TRBD1. The length of the CDR3 is 15 residues. CDR1 is SGHRS, CDR2 YFSETQ, per germline. V gave up 7 bases and J gave up 4 bases; unmatched junction bases: 13. The CDR3 sequence: CASRTGRAVGETQYF. In DNA, the CDR3 is TGCGCCAGCCGGACAGGCCGGGCGGTGGGAGAGACCCAGTACTTC.

This chain connects TRBV9 to TRBJ2-2; D not certain. Deletions cut 0 bases from V and 3 bases from J, with 6 bases between. The CDR3 runs to 14 residues. Germline V gene lookup returns CDR1 SGDLS and CDR2 YYNGEE. In nucleotides, the CDR3 is TGTGCCAGCAGCGTAGGTCGCTACACCGGGGAGCTGTTTTTT. This encodes CASSVGRYTGELFF. Filled out from reference TRBV9 and TRBJ2-2, the complete variable domain reads DSGVTQTPKHLITATGQRVTLRCSPRSGDLSVYWYQQSLDQGLQFLIQYYNGEERAKGNILERFSAQQFPDLHSELNLSSLELGDSALYFCASSVGRYTGELFFGEGSRLTVL.

This clone appeared once. The J gene is TRBJ2-3, the V gene TRBV22-1; TRBD1, as called in the table, went unchecked against the DNA. TRBV22-1 is a pseudogene. There are 15 residues in the CDR3. The CDR3 nucleotides read TGTGCCAGCCGCTTGACAGGGGCGATGGCAGATACGCAGTATTTT. Translated, it gives CASRLTGAMADTQYF.

This clone is a singleton in its sample. At one end, the junction sequence differs from germline, possibly due to a read error. Owing to an unread or ambiguous base, the encoded residue is reported as X. The V gene is TRBV7-7, the J gene TRBJ1-1; D might be TRBD1 (5 bases). From germline, CDR1 is SSHAT and CDR2 FNYEAQ (reference sequence). The CDR3 loop spans 16 amino acids. This CDR3 is CASRGDLTGMNTEXFF. The CDR3 coding sequence is TGTGCCAGCAGGGGGGACTTAACAGGAATGAACACTGAAGYTTTCTTT.

This chain joins TRBV6-8 and TRBJ1-3, with 8 bases matching TRBD1. Germline V CDR1 and CDR2: MNHGY, SAAAGT. The CDR3 extends over 14 amino acids. V shed 6 bases and J 0 bases; nucleotides not matched to a gene: 1. CDR3 DNA sequence: TGTGCCAGCAGGGACAGGGTCTCTGGAAACACCATATATTTT. Its translation is CASRDRVSGNTIYF.

The chain has TRBV19 and TRBJ2-7, with a tentative D call TRBD2 (6 bases). Germline CDR1 reads LNHDA; CDR2 reads SQIVND (reference sequence). V lost 7 bases, J lost 5 bases, and 18 bases lay in between. There are 14 residues in the CDR3. The CDR3 loop is CASTDGGGSHEQYF. CDR3 coding DNA: TGTGCCAGTACCGACGGTGGGGGGAGCCACGAGCAGTACTTC. The variable domain in full, with the rest retrieved from reference TRBV19 and TRBJ2-7, is DGGITQSPKYLFRKEGQNVTLSCEQNLNHDAMYWYRQDPGQGLRLIYYSQIVNDFQKGDIAEGYSVSREKKESFPLTVTSAQKNPTAFYLCASTDGGGSHEQYFGPGTRLTVT.

J is TRBJ1-1 and V is TRBV6-8; the D is unclear. CDR1 MNHGY and CDR2 SAAAGT come from the germline V gene. This CDR3 is 13 amino acids long. Trimming took 6 bases from V and 0 from J, leaving 8 bases between them. CDR3: CASRSHLNTEAFF. Written as DNA, the CDR3 is TGTGCCAGCAGATCACACCTGAACACTGAAGCTTTCTTT.

The V and J genes are TRBV7-6 and TRBJ2-3, with 11 bases identical to TRBD2. Germline V gene lookup returns CDR1 SGHVS and CDR2 FNYEAQ. J lost 6 bases, V lost 5 bases, and 7 bases had no gene match. This CDR3 is built from 15 residues. The chain's CDR3 is CASSGGTSGFDTQYF. The CDR3 nucleotides read TGTGCCAGCAGCGGCGGGACTAGCGGATTCGATACGCAGTATTTT. The whole variable domain, filled in from reference TRBV7-6 and TRBJ2-3, reads GAGVSQSPRYKVTKRGQDVALRCDPISGHVSLYWYRQALGQGPEFLTYFNYEAQQDKSGLPNDRFSAERPEGSISTLTIQRTEQRDSAMYRCASSGGTSGFDTQYFGPGTRLTVL.

This chain links TRBV10-2 with TRBJ1-1; TRBD1 might be the D (6 bases). CDR3 size: 16 residues. V was clipped by 7 bases and J by 3 bases, with 21 bases between them. Germline V gene sequence: CDR1 WSHSY, CDR2 SAAADI. This CDR3 is CASKRAEDKGDTEAFF. CDR3 nucleotides: TGCGCCAGCAAGCGGGCAGAGGACAAGGGGGACACTGAAGCTTTCTTT.

This chain's CDR3 is CASSEGPAAGEETQYF. As DNA, the CDR3 is TGTGCCAGCAGTGAAGGCCCTGCGGCAGGGGAGGAGACCCAGTACTTC. V gene TRBV6-1 combines with J gene TRBJ2-5; possibly TRBD1 for D (6 bases). The CDR3 runs to 16 residues. Germline values: CDR1 MNHNS, CDR2 SASEGT. V was clipped by 1 base and J by 5 bases, with 17 bases between them.

The chain employs TRBV23-1 and TRBJ1-3; D may be TRBD1 (6 bases). TRBV23-1 is designated an ORF whose function remains uncertain. The length of the CDR3 is 14 residues. The V end was cut by 6 bases, the J end by 3 bases, with 12 bases between. The CDR3, as DNA: TGCGCCAGCAGCCAACAGGGAGATGGAAACACCATATATTTT. The encoded protein is CASSQQGDGNTIYF.

The J gene is TRBJ2-1, the V gene TRBV30, with 7 bases identical to TRBD1. CDR3 length: 16 amino acids. Unmatched junction bases numbered 20, after V lost 8 bases and J lost 7 bases. Looked up from germline, CDR1 is GTSNPN and CDR2 is SVGIG (reference sequence). CDR3 protein: CASSLGSRGKLNEQFF. The CDR3 DNA reads as TGTGCCAGCAGCTTGGGGTCCAGGGGGAAATTAAATGAGCAGTTCTTC.

Worth noting for this clone: Germline is not matched at one junction end, which may reflect a read error. The chain carries TRBV15 and TRBJ2-3, with TRBD1 matching 9 bases. This CDR3 is 16 amino acids long. Germline V lookup: CDR1 LNHNV, CDR2 YYDKDF (reference sequence). The CDR3 DNA reads TGTGCCAGCAGCCGACAGGGGGACCGGAGCACAGATACGCAGTATTTT. Amino acid sequence: CASSRQGDRSTDTQYF.

A single count supports this clone. V gene TRBV6-8 combines with J gene TRBJ1-1; unclear D gene. Germline assignment: CDR1 MNHGY and CDR2 SAAAGT. The CDR3 loop spans 15 amino acids. Trimming took off 0 bases at V and 1 base at J, with 9 bases between the two ends. The CDR3 DNA follows: TGTGCCAGCAGTTACTCGCTACAGCCGAACACTGAAGCTTTCTTT. Residues: CASSYSLQPNTEAFF.

The CDR3, as DNA: TGTGCCAGCAGTTACGGCCGGGAGTGGAACGAGCAGTACTTC. Amino acids: CASSYGREWNEQYF. The V gene is TRBV6-8, the J gene TRBJ2-7, with D tentatively TRBD2 (6 bases). Per germline, CDR1 MNHGY and CDR2 SAAAGT. CDR3 size: 14 residues. V was trimmed by 2 bases and J by 5 bases, leaving 13 bases between them.

The rearrangement joins TRBV28 to TRBJ1-1; maybe TRBD1 (5 bases). Germline V gene lookup returns CDR1 MDHEN and CDR2 SYDVKM. V lost 2 bases to trimming and J lost 2 bases, with 9 bases between them. The CDR3 is 14 residues long. CDR3 nucleotide sequence: TGTGCCAGCAGTTTAAAGGGGAGAAACACTGAAGCTTTCTTT. Amino acids: CASSLKGRNTEAFF.